Detailed here is one T cell receptor beta chain. The V end lost 1 base, the J end lost 6 bases, and 12 bases lay between the germline ends. CDR1 SQVTM and CDR2 ANQGSEA come from the germline V gene. The CDR3 runs to 13 residues. These data originate in a study of blood T cell repertoires in COVID-19. Study information: Sites in the United States, Italy and Spain provided acute and convalescent COVID-19 samples. Nucleic acid was either cDNA or gDNA, and it came from T cells, B-cell-depleted T cells, or PBMCs.

Per the authors' pipeline: For nucleated cells, counts were estimated from reference gene primer amplification. The table came from immunoSEQ multiplex PCR; TCRdb's copy has only in-frame clones and leaves some out. V and J calls and clone size are those listed in that table; D and trimming were worked out from the DNA. This table has around 74,000 clones, roughly 90% appearing once. Sequencing used peripheral blood. V is TRBV29-1 and J is TRBJ1-1; D is unclear. This TCR came from a man aged 45-60 years with active COVID-19. CDR3 DNA sequence: TGCAGCGTTGAAGGGAGGAGGAAGGCTGAAGCTTTCTTT. Its protein is CSVEGRRKAEAFF.